This T cell receptor beta chain appears in the sequencing data of a study of shared clonotypes between healthy human individuals (dated by TCRdb to 2018 to 2021). With regard to the full study: A couple of women and a few men aged 18 to 49 years were included in the cohort. For each donor, CD4 naive and CD4 memory were each run on three plates, CD8 naive on two plates, and CD8 memory on one plate. To estimate repertoire size and how much clonotype sharing occurs between individuals, the study deeply sequenced the blood TCR repertoires of roughly 5 healthy adults. To increase sequencing depth and limit assay-specific biases, TCR repertoire library preparation and sequencing were carried out by different laboratories using diverse techniques. Each donor's leukapheresis produced roughly between roughly 0.85 and 10 billion PBMCs. The investigation overall reported the following: Based on pairwise subsampling, the degree of clonotype sharing among donors was expected to be affected by sequencing depth. Incomplete sequencing was indicated by rarefaction of sorted-subset datasets, despite the large sequencing depth. Because the study included only a small number of donors, the genetic and exposure-history diversity represented was limited. Compared with non-shared clonotypes, the clonotypes found in all four sorted-subset donors had higher generation probabilities. Sharing across several donors was observed for about 5% of naive CD4, 3% to 3.5% of naive CD8, around 2.5% of memory CD4, and roughly 0.43% of memory CD8 clonotypes. Estimated clonotype richness was generally larger for naive than for memory subsets. Sampling was restricted to blood, and TCR repertoires in tissues likely differ from the TCR repertoires found in blood.

Using the deep immunoSEQ assay, TCR CDR3 regions were amplified from genomic DNA by multiplex PCR. Extracted genomic DNA from each cell subset was distributed evenly across all wells of several immunoSEQ 96-well plates, and each plate was treated as a replicate. Each replicate PCR for sorted subsets received about 200 ng genomic DNA, equal to roughly 30,000 T cell genomes. Purified libraries were measured with a Qubit 3.0 fluorometer, size-checked on a Bioanalyzer 2100, and measured again with the KAPA Library Quantification kit. Every immunoSEQ 96-well plate was sequenced on a dedicated single-read 150-cycle Illumina NextSeq 550 flow cell. The study's processing was this. Because only junctional sequences without quality scores were contained in the immunoSEQ output, filtering matching that applied to full-length reads could not be performed. Sequences were annotated with PyIR, a Python wrapper for IgBLAST v1.9, and V/J genes and CDR3 were assigned using IMGT germline references. Any read was removed if the V/J assignment was weak (E-value above 1e-6), the CDR3 was missing, or the read contained stop codons, out-of-frame junctions, or ambiguous translated residues. V3J clonotypes were defined as sequences sharing the same inferred V gene, J gene, and CDR3 amino acid sequence. Percentage overlap between repertoires was calculated by dividing the number of shared unique clonotypes by the size of the smaller repertoire. Three approaches were used to assess repertoire richness: RTK rarefaction, the Chao1 estimator, and Recon v2.1 estimates of unobserved clonotypes. Generation probabilities for all TCRbeta clonotypes obtained by the gDNA method from a handful of donors were computed using OLGA. TCRdb stores this immuneACCESS table with in-frame sequences only. Part of the clones is absent; in the studies checked, under half of the shortfall reflects unresolved V genes, and no reason is known for the rest. V, J and clone size are taken as reported in that table, and D and trimming were inferred from the DNA itself. Counted in this sample were about 2 million clones; over 85% of them appeared once. Roughly 1% of the sample is in the top ten clones.

A word on this clone: Its recognized antigen is unknown. No base quality values were provided; no much bigger clone lies one nucleotide off.

Spanning cysteine to phenylalanine, the CDR3 consists of 14 amino acids. Just the 42-base CDR3 DNA is kept, in frame starting at base 1. The trim is 7 bases for V and 2 bases for J, with a gap of 13 bases between the germline ends. The germline V gene provides CDR1 SNHLY and CDR2 FYNNEI. CD8 naive samples were obtained by positive selection for CCR7 among CD45RO-negative cells, yielding a CD45RA+CCR7+ population from which TemRA cells were excluded. The donors were healthy, HIV-negative adults with no recently reported acute infections or vaccinations. Every donor was a Caucasian adult residing in Nashville, Tennessee, USA. Blood was obtained by leukapheresis, after which PBMCs were separated by Ficoll-Histopaque density gradient centrifugation and cryopreserved in liquid nitrogen vapor phase. Purity and quantity of every magnetically sorted T cell population were checked by analytical flow cytometry. From each sorted fraction, genomic DNA was isolated and quantified by UV absorbance on a Nanodrop 2000c.

This TCR was recovered from a man between 18 and 35 years old in good health. Sequencing was carried out using naive CD8+ T cells sorted from blood. In the paper's terms, the cell subset or site label means: CD45RA+CCR7+. This receptor chain uses TRBV2 and TRBJ2-3, and possibly TRBD2, on 6 matching bases. The DNA reads as follows: TGTGCCAGCATAGCGGCAGGGATCACAGATACGCAGTATTTT. Its coded protein is CASIAAGITDTQYF.